The 27 T cell receptor beta chains reported below all come from one sample, sequenced in a study of blood T cells in healthy people across ages. A second PCR of 7 to 11 cycles used a sample-barcoded 5' primer and a J-beta primer mix. MiXCR, applied by TCRdb to the 5' RACE reads, yields one record per CDR3 protein. The repertoire holds 1.5 million to 2 million distinct CDR3 sequences, with 28% as singletons. The sequenced sample was blood. The receptors come from a woman aged 30 to 39 in good health.

This clonotype was seen many times. The chain carries TRBV24-1 and TRBJ2-1; tentatively, D is TRBD1 (5 bases). Deletions cut 1 base from V and 12 bases from J, with 6 bases between. Per the germline V gene, CDR1 is KGHDR and CDR2 is SFDVKD. The CDR3 has 11 amino acids. In DNA, the CDR3 is TGTGCCACCAGTGATTTAAGGGGGCAGTTCTTC. It yields the protein CATSDLRGQFF.

This clonotype showed up just a few times. This chain joins TRBV5-1 and TRBJ2-2, with D hard to call. Trimming shortened V by 0 bases and J by 4 bases, and 7 bases separated the two germline ends. The CDR3 runs to 14 residues. Germline V gives CDR1 SGHRS, CDR2 YFSETQ. In DNA, the CDR3 is TGCGCCAGCAGCTTGGCCGCGTCCACCGGGGAGCTGTTTTTT. Amino acid sequence: CASSLAASTGELFF.

J is TRBJ2-3 and V is TRBV2, with TRBD2 identical over 7 bases. The junction had 7 bases not matched to a gene; V was cut back by 4 bases and J by 3 bases. Germline V gene lookup returns CDR1 SNHLY and CDR2 FYNNEI. CDR3 length: 15 residues. The CDR3 protein is CASSGWGGTTDTQYF. Written as DNA, the CDR3 is TGTGCCAGCAGTGGATGGGGGGGGACGACAGATACGCAGTATTTT.

This clonotype came up a few times. The rearrangement uses TRBV12-3 or TRBV12-4 and TRBJ2-1; 10 bases match TRBD2. The CDR3 totals 16 residues. Trimming took 3 bases from V and 7 from J; bases not matched to a gene: 9. As DNA, the CDR3 is TGTGCCAGCAGTTTTGGGACTAGCGCCGGCGGGAATGAGCAGTTCTTC. It codes for CASSFGTSAGGNEQFF.

With respect to this clonotype: This may come from a read error, since a much larger clone is one base off. The rearrangement joins TRBV29-1 to TRBJ2-7; D possibly corresponds to TRBD2 (6 bases). The CDR3 extends over 12 amino acids. Germline V gene lookup returns CDR1 SQVTM and CDR2 ANQGSEA. Here the CDR3 reads CGVGGTSYEQYF. DNA of the CDR3: TGCGGCGTTGGCGGGACCTCCTACGAGCAGTACTTC.

In this sample, this clonotype turned up many times. CDR3 sequence (DNA): TGTGCCAGCAGGCGGACTAGCGGAAGCGCAGATACGCAGTATTTT. Its translation is CASRRTSGSADTQYF. The chain couples TRBV6-5 to TRBJ2-3; 10 nucleotides align to TRBD2. This CDR3 comprises 15 residues. Germline V CDR1 and CDR2: MNHEY, SVGAGI. The junction had 7 bases not matched to a gene; V was cut back by 6 bases and J by 4 bases.

The chain recombines TRBV7-9 with TRBJ2-1, with 12 nucleotides matching TRBD2. The V gene's germline CDR1 is SEHNR and CDR2 FQNEAQ (reference sequence). Trimming took 1 base from V and 8 from J; bases not matched to a gene: 12. The CDR3 runs to 18 residues. CDR3 protein: CASSLGLAGEGPGYEQFF. The CDR3 bases are TGTGCCAGCAGCTTAGGACTAGCGGGAGAGGGCCCTGGGTATGAGCAGTTCTTC.

There are a few counts of this clonotype. The gene calls are TRBV20-1 and TRBJ2-3; D unclear. The CDR3 is 12 residues long. From germline, CDR1 is DFQATT and CDR2 SNEGSKA (reference sequence). V gave up 4 bases and J gave up 2 bases, with 7 bases separating them. CDR3 amino acids: CSATQNTDTQYF. The DNA for the CDR3 is TGCAGTGCTACGCAGAACACAGATACGCAGTATTTT.

This clonotype has at least ten counts. CDR3 sequence: CASSLRTSGGNIQYF. CDR3 nucleotides: TGTGCCAGCAGTCTACGTACTAGCGGAGGAAACATTCAGTACTTC. The chain links TRBV12-3 or TRBV12-4 to TRBJ2-4, with 8 bases aligning to TRBD2. Germline trimming cut 5 bases from V and 6 bases from J; bases unmatched to any gene: 9. This CDR3 is built from 15 residues.

This clonotype has only a few counts. The rearrangement uses TRBV20-1 and TRBJ1-5, with D hard to call. The CDR3 covers 13 residues. The germline gives CDR1 DFQATT, CDR2 SNEGSKA (reference sequence). V lost 1 base, J lost 6 bases, and 10 bases lay in between. In nucleotides, the CDR3 is TGCAGTGCTAGAGGGGAGGGTGGTCAGCCCCAGCATTTT. Residues: CSARGEGGQPQHF.

Details on this clonotype: A read error may be the cause here, since a much bigger clone is one base away. The chain couples TRBV7-2 to TRBJ2-7; D is unresolved. The end of the DNA fits TRBJ2-5 better, so the J call may be wrong. The CDR3 contains 12 residues. CDR1 and CDR2 from the germline V gene are SGHTA and FQGNSA. CDR3 amino acids: CASSIFCETQYF. CDR3 DNA sequence: TGTGCCAGCAGCATATTTTGCGAGACCCAGTACTTC.

As DNA, the CDR3 is TGTGCCTCTCGCGTCGGATCGGTAGAAAAACTGTTTTTT. It specifies CASRVGSVEKLFF. The chain couples TRBV28 to TRBJ1-4; D is undetermined. Per germline, CDR1 MDHEN and CDR2 SYDVKM. The CDR3 is made up of 13 amino acids. Trimming shortened V by 11 bases and J by 8 bases, and 18 bases separated the two germline ends.

This clonotype has more than one count but fewer than ten. This sequence joins TRBV5-5 and TRBJ1-1; D perhaps matches TRBD1 (6 bases). CDR1 is SGHKS, CDR2 YYEKEE, per germline (reference sequence). The V end lost 2 bases, the J end lost 0 bases, and 14 bases lay between the germline ends. The CDR3 has 16 amino acids. The CDR3 region has the DNA TGTGCCAGCAGCTTTTGGCCAGGGGCGGTGAACACTGAAGCTTTCTTT. It is translated as CASSFWPGAVNTEAFF.

A few counts support this clonotype. CDR3 sequence: CASSYSSNYEQYF. The CDR3 region has the DNA TGTGCCAGCAGTTACTCCTCCAACTACGAGCAGTACTTC. J is TRBJ2-7 and V is TRBV6-5; no definite D call. Trimming stripped 0 bases from V and 3 bases from J, with 6 bases between. CDR3 length: 13 residues. Germline values: CDR1 MNHEY, CDR2 SVGAGI.

This clonotype was counted at least ten times. This sequence joins TRBV5-1 and TRBJ2-3, with 9 bases aligning to TRBD2. Looked up from germline, CDR1 is SGHRS and CDR2 is YFSETQ. Trimming removed 7 bases from V and 5 bases from J; junction bases left unmatched: 8. This CDR3 comprises 14 residues. The CDR3 sequence: CASVAGGPVDTQYF. The CDR3 DNA follows: TGCGCCAGCGTGGCGGGGGGGCCAGTAGATACGCAGTATTTT.

The table lists this clonotype with many counts. V gene TRBV18 combines with J gene TRBJ2-5; D not resolved. Germline loops: CDR1 KGHSH, CDR2 LQKENI. V lost 4 bases and J lost 5, with 8 bases in between. The length of the CDR3 is 12 residues. Here the CDR3 DNA reads TGTGCCAGCTCACGGTTTGGTGAGACCCAGTACTTC. Protein product: CASSRFGETQYF.

This chain uses TRBV3-1 with TRBJ2-1; 7 bases are a match to TRBD2. This CDR3 region has 16 residues. The ends lost 0 bases at V and 2 bases at J; junction bases unmatched: 4. From germline, CDR1 is LGHDT and CDR2 YNNKEL (reference sequence). The CDR3 reads CASSQDGLVTYNEQFF. For the CDR3, the DNA is TGTGCCAGCAGCCAAGACGGACTAGTGACCTACAATGAGCAGTTCTTC.

This clonotype turned up a few times. The CDR3 reads CASSPTSGSPGSTDTQYF. Written as DNA, the CDR3 is TGTGCCAGCAGCCCGACTAGCGGGAGCCCAGGTAGCACAGATACGCAGTATTTT. This chain connects TRBV9 to TRBJ2-3; 12 nucleotides line up with TRBD2. Germline loops: CDR1 SGDLS, CDR2 YYNGEE. Trimming cost V 4 bases and J 0 bases; bases outside gene matches: 9. CDR3 length: 18 amino acids.

The rearrangement links TRBV29-1 to TRBJ2-5; 8 positions agree with TRBD1. With the DNA end fitting TRBJ2-7 better, the J assignment may be wrong. Germline V CDR1 and CDR2: SQVTM, ANQGSEA. The length of the CDR3 is 13 residues. CDR3 in DNA: TGCAGCGTCCAAAGACAGGGGTGGGACGAGCAGTACTTC. It codes for CSVQRQGWDEQYF.

This clonotype came up a few times. The chain uses TRBV5-6 and TRBJ1-2; 8 positions match TRBD1. Germline values: CDR1 SGHDT, CDR2 YYEEEE. CDR3 length: 11 amino acids. V lost 6 bases and J lost 8; bases outside the gene matches: 3. As DNA, the CDR3 is TGTGCCAGCACCTCAGGGGGCGGCTACACCTTC. Its protein product is CASTSGGGYTF. Complete variable domain (other parts from reference TRBV5-6 and TRBJ1-2): DAGVTQSPTHLIKTRGQQVTLRCSPKSGHDTVSWYQQALGQGPQFIFQYYEEEERQRGNFPDRFSGHQFPNYSSELNVNALLLGDSALYLCASTSGGGYTFGSGTRLTVV.

This clonotype has just a few counts. The V and J genes are TRBV6-6 and TRBJ2-3; 9 bases are shared with TRBD2. Germline V gene sequence: CDR1 MNHNY, CDR2 SVGAGI (reference sequence). The CDR3 loop spans 17 amino acids. V lost 0 bases and J lost 1; bases outside the gene matches: 5. The CDR3 is CASSYSKSSGGTDTQYF. The CDR3 DNA is TGTGCCAGCAGTTACTCGAAATCTAGCGGGGGCACAGATACGCAGTATTTT.

The chain has TRBV7-2 and TRBJ1-2; 11 bases fit TRBD1. The CDR3 has 14 residues. The junction had 7 bases not matched to a gene; V was cut back by 5 bases and J by 8 bases. Per germline, CDR1 SGHTA and CDR2 FQGNSA. Here the CDR3 reads CASSANRDRGGYTF. The DNA for the CDR3 is TGTGCCAGCAGCGCGAATCGGGACAGGGGGGGCTACACCTTC.

This rearrangement joins TRBV7-3 to TRBJ2-5; TRBD1 matches 8 bases. The CDR3 has 15 amino acids. V gave up 4 bases and J gave up 5 bases; unmatched junction bases: 9. Germline loops: CDR1 SGHTA, CDR2 FQGTGA. The chain's CDR3 is CASSSPAGGLETQYF. CDR3 nucleotide sequence: TGTGCCAGCAGCTCCCCGGCAGGGGGCTTGGAGACCCAGTACTTC. Full variable domain (rest looked up from reference TRBV7-3 and TRBJ2-5): GAGVSQTPSNKVTEKGKYVELRCDPISGHTALYWYRQSLGQGPEFLIYFQGTGAADDSGLPNDRFFAVRPEGSVSTLKIQRTERGDSAVYLCASSSPAGGLETQYFGPGTRLLVL.

V gene TRBV29-1 combines with J gene TRBJ1-1, with D possibly TRBD1 on 5 matching bases. This CDR3 region has 12 residues. V lost 5 bases and J lost 3, with 10 bases in between. Germline V gene sequence: CDR1 SQVTM, CDR2 ANQGSEA. Here the CDR3 reads CSVKPGDTEAFF. CDR3 DNA: TGCAGCGTTAAACCGGGGGACACTGAAGCTTTCTTT.

The chain employs TRBV28 and TRBJ2-1, with D perhaps assigned TRBD1 or TRBD2 (5 bases each). The germline gives CDR1 MDHEN, CDR2 SYDVKM. The V end was cut by 6 bases, the J end by 14 bases, with 11 bases between. The CDR3 consists of 10 residues. CDR3 coding DNA: TGTGCCAGCAGCACCGGGACGAAGTTCTTC. As protein: CASSTGTKFF.

This clonotype showed up just a few times. This CDR3 is CASSEWMSSGEQETQYF. The CDR3 DNA is TGTGCCAGCAGTGAATGGATGTCTAGCGGGGAACAAGAGACCCAGTACTTC. V and J are TRBV25-1 and TRBJ2-5; TRBD2 agrees at 9 bases. Germline CDR1 and CDR2: MGHDK and SYGVNS. V lost 1 base and J lost 2; bases outside the gene matches: 8. The CDR3 runs to 17 residues.

The chain joins TRBV7-9 to TRBJ2-5; 7 nucleotides agree with TRBD2. Gene TRBJ2-7 matches the end of the DNA better, so the J call may be wrong. The germline gives CDR1 SEHNR, CDR2 FQNEAQ (reference sequence). The CDR3 length is 13 residues. The CDR3 reads CASSLERGGEQYF. Here the CDR3 DNA reads TGTGCCAGCAGCTTAGAGCGGGGAGGCGAGCAGTACTTC.